The rows below give T cell receptor beta chains drawn from one sample of a study of regulatory dendritic cells for organ transplantation. Using immunoSEQ multiplex PCR, the repertoire was profiled, and TCRdb retains in-frame clones only, with some absent. Here the sample spans around 5,000 clones, 60% to 65% being singletons. The sequenced sample was memory CD8+ T cells from blood. The receptors here all came from a human donor in good health. Both conserved end residues are part of each CDR3. A D gene is named only where the DNA matches it firmly. Clone sizes are given selectively: once, few, many, or a class where the clone is expanded.

j_call,d_call,v_call,clone_size,cdr3_aa,cdr3_nt
TRBJ2-3,NA,TRBV4-1,NA,CASSQDSRGGDTQYF,TGTGCCAGCAGCCAAGATTCTAGGGGGGGAGATACGCAGTATTTT
TRBJ2-3,NA,TRBV13,NA,CASSLPTADTQYF,TGTGCCAGCAGCCTACCGACAGCAGATACGCAGTATTTT
TRBJ2-5,NA,TRBV4-1,NA,CASSRSLQGQETQYF,TGCGCCAGCAGCCGCTCCCTACAGGGTCAAGAGACCCAGTACTTC
TRBJ2-5,NA,TRBV18,NA,CASSPPSQGDGTQYF,TGTGCCAGCTCACCACCCTCTCAGGGCGATGGGACCCAGTACTTC
TRBJ2-3,NA,TRBV5-5,few,CASSSTTAPLTDTQYF,TGTGCCAGCAGCTCGACGACAGCCCCACTCACAGATACGCAGTATTTT
TRBJ1-2,NA,TRBV7-2,NA,CASSSVPTSNGYTF,TGTGCCAGCAGCTCAGTCCCGACATCGAATGGCTACACCTTC
TRBJ2-7,NA,TRBV5-1,few,CASSLAQGRHYEQYF,TGCGCCAGCAGCTTGGCGCAGGGGCGCCATTACGAGCAGTACTTC
TRBJ2-7,TRBD2,TRBV5-1,NA,CASSLSSGGVYEQYF,TGCGCCAGCAGCTTGAGTAGCGGGGGCGTCTACGAGCAGTACTTC
TRBJ1-1,TRBD1,TRBV7-3,NA,CASSLNRGTTEAFF,TGTGCCAGCAGCTTAAACAGGGGGACCACTGAAGCTTTCTTT
TRBJ1-2,NA,TRBV7-9,NA,CASRGGDPNYGYTF,TGTGCCTCTCGGGGGGGGGACCCTAACTATGGCTACACCTTC
TRBJ1-4,NA,TRBV6-5,NA,CASSYVGAGKLFF,TGTGCCAGCAGCTACGTGGGGGCAGGAAAACTGTTTTTT
TRBJ2-2,TRBD1,TRBV4-2,large,CASSQDLTGRAGELFF,TGTGCCAGCAGCCAAGATTTGACAGGGAGAGCCGGGGAGCTGTTTTTT
TRBJ1-2,NA,TRBV4-3,NA,CASSQERTAINYGYTF,TGCGCCAGCAGCCAAGAAAGGACAGCTATAAACTATGGCTACACCTTC
TRBJ2-7,TRBD1,TRBV7-8,NA,CASSFGQGGEQYF,TGTGCCAGCAGCTTCGGACAGGGTGGCGAGCAGTACTTC
TRBJ2-7,NA,TRBV7-9,NA,CASSLSTYEQYF,TGTGCCAGCAGCTTATCCACCTACGAGCAGTACTTC
TRBJ1-1,TRBD1,TRBV29-1,NA,CSAGPTGIRTEAFF,TGCAGCGCGGGACCGACAGGGATACGGACTGAAGCTTTCTTT
TRBJ2-3,TRBD1,TRBV13,NA,CASSLGGGPDTDTQYF,TGTGCCAGCAGCTTAGGAGGGGGCCCAGACACAGATACGCAGTATTTT
TRBJ1-3,TRBD1,TRBV5-6,NA,CASSVGTAGNTIYF,TGTGCCAGCAGCGTAGGGACAGCCGGAAACACCATATATTTT
TRBJ1-1,TRBD1,TRBV27,NA,CASSLRTGWTEAFF,TGTGCCAGCAGTCTTCGGACAGGGTGGACTGAAGCTTTCTTT
TRBJ2-3,TRBD1,TRBV6-6,NA,CASSPPGQAYTDTQYF,TGTGCCAGCAGTCCCCCGGGACAGGCATACACAGATACGCAGTATTTT
TRBJ2-1,TRBD2,TRBV2,few,CAVGSGVSSNEQFF,TGTGCCGTCGGGAGCGGGGTATCAAGCAATGAGCAGTTCTTC
TRBJ1-1,NA,TRBV7-9,medium-sized,CASSPGGTEAFF,TGTGCCAGCTCCCCCGGGGGCACTGAAGCTTTCTTT
TRBJ1-1,NA,TRBV4-3,NA,CASSQGLSQGNTEAFF,TGCGCCAGCAGCCAAGGATTATCGCAGGGGAACACTGAAGCTTTCTTT
TRBJ2-4,TRBD1,TRBV25-1,few,CASSGLGRTGAVNIQYF,TGTGCCAGCAGTGGATTGGGGCGAACAGGGGCGGTGAACATTCAGTACTTC
TRBJ1-5,NA,TRBV15,few,CATSAGGDTGQPQHF,TGTGCCACCAGCGCGGGGGGGGATACGGGGCAGCCCCAGCATTTT
TRBJ1-1,NA,TRBV12-5,NA,CASGLVQGGTEAFF,TGTGCTAGTGGTTTGGTACAAGGGGGCACTGAAGCTTTCTTT
TRBJ1-2,NA,TRBV6-1,NA,CASSQSPGSGYTF,TGTGCCAGCAGTCAATCCCCAGGGTCCGGCTACACCTTC
TRBJ1-5,TRBD1,TRBV27,few,CASSSTPTGGNGNQPQHF,TGTGCCAGCAGTTCAACCCCTACAGGGGGCAACGGCAATCAGCCCCAGCATTTT
TRBJ2-3,TRBD2,TRBV9,NA,CASSIASGGVADTQYF,TGTGCCAGCAGCATCGCTAGCGGGGGGGTGGCAGATACGCAGTATTTT